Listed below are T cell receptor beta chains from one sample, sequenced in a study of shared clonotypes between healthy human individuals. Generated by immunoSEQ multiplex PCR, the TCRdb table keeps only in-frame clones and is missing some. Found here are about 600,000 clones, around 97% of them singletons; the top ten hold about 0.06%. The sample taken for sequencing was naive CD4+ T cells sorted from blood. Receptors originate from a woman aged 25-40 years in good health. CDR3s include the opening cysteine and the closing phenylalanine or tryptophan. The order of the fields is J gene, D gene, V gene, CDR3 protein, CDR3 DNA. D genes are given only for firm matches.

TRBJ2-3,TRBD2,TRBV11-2,CASSSSTSGNGGTQYF,TGTGCCAGCAGCTCGTCGACTAGCGGGAATGGCGGTACGCAGTATTTT
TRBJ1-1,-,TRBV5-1,CASSSADTSTTEAFF,TGCGCCAGCAGCTCGGCCGACACCTCAACAACTGAAGCTTTCTTT
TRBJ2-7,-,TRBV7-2,CASTPAAGSGEQYF,TGTGCCAGCACTCCCGCGGCAGGGTCGGGCGAGCAGTACTTC
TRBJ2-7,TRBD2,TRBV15,CATSRSTGTSYSYEQYF,TGTGCCACCAGCAGATCGACCGGGACTAGCTATTCCTACGAGCAGTACTTC
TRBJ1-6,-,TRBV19,CASSIRGRGSPLHF,TGTGCCAGTAGTATTCGGGGAAGAGGTTCACCCCTCCACTTT
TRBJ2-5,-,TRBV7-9,CASSIDAAKYQETQYF,TGTGCCAGCAGCATTGACGCGGCTAAGTACCAAGAGACCCAGTACTTC
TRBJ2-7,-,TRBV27,CASSPRAAFYEQYF,TGTGCCAGCAGTCCTCGGGCAGCGTTCTACGAGCAGTACTTC
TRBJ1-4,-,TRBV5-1,CASSLVANEKLFF,TGCGCCAGCAGCTTGGTGGCTAATGAAAAACTGTTTTTT
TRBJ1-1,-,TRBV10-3,CATRVIWGKNTEAFF,TGTGCCACCAGGGTAATTTGGGGCAAGAACACTGAAGCTTTCTTT
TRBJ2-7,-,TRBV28,CALRRDGLRAVWVEQYF,TGTGCTTTGAGGCGGGACGGCTTACGAGCAGTTTGGGTAGAGCAGTACTTC
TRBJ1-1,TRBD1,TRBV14,CASSPRQGDTEAFF,TGTGCCAGCAGCCCAAGACAGGGAGACACTGAAGCTTTCTTT
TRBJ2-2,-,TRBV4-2,CASSHVRESGELFF,TGTGCCAGCAGCCACGTGAGGGAGTCCGGGGAGCTGTTTTTT
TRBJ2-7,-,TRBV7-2,CASSYWGSSYEQYF,TGTGCCAGCAGCTATTGGGGGAGCTCCTACGAGCAGTACTTC
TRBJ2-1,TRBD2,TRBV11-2,CASSLDPGLPVLEQFF,TGTGCCAGCAGCTTAGATCCGGGACTACCAGTTCTTGAGCAGTTCTTC
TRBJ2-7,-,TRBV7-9,CASSSTGPYEQYF,TGTGCCAGCAGCTCCACAGGTCCCTACGAGCAGTACTTC
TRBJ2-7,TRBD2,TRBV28,CASSFVASGPSYEQYF,TGTGCCAGCAGTTTTGTGGCTAGCGGGCCCTCCTACGAGCAGTACTTC
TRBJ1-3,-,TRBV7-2,CASSFWVSGNTIYF,TGTGCCAGCAGCTTCTGGGTGTCTGGAAACACCATATATTTT
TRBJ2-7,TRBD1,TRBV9,CASSPRTGVIEQYF,TGTGCCAGCAGCCCGCGGACAGGGGTCATCGAGCAGTACTTC
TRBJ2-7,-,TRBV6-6,CASSPTGLEQYF,TGTGCCAGCAGCCCAACAGGGCTTGAGCAGTACTTC
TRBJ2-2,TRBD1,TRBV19,CASSVGQGSAGELFF,TGTGCCAGTAGTGTGGGACAGGGGAGCGCCGGGGAGCTGTTTTTT
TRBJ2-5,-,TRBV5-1,CASSIQTTGRETQYF,TGCGCCAGCAGCATACAAACTACAGGTCGAGAGACCCAGTACTTC
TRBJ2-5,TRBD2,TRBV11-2,CASSSLAGGPETQYF,TGTGCCAGCAGCTCTCTAGCGGGAGGTCCAGAGACCCAGTACTTC